This TCR beta chain was found in a study of T cells in Graves' hyperthyroidism and ophthalmopathy. Findings and limits, study-wide: Most thyroid clonotypes that were expanded above 0.001 also turned up in blood.

The study left out patients who had uncontrolled infection, other autoimmune disease, pregnancy or lactation. Diagnoses were made from clinical symptoms, serum measures (thyroxine and TRAb), thyroid ultrasound and orbital computed tomography. About this clonotype: Its antigen is currently unknown.

Unmatched junction bases numbered 2, after V lost 10 bases and J lost 0 bases. CDR1 and CDR2 from the germline V gene are MGHDK and SYGVNS. The CDR3 consists of 13 residues. From RNA transcripts, TCR beta CDR3 regions were amplified. TCR CDR3 regions were first amplified by RT-PCR with HTBI primers. TCRdb re-called the multiplex PCR reads with MiXCR, one entry per CDR3 protein. The table shows over 700,000 distinct CDR3 sequences, with 38% occurring only once. The source material was blood. The V gene is TRBV25-1, the J gene TRBJ2-7; the match to TRBD2 covers 11 bases. The receptor was derived from a man between 18 and 29 years old with Graves' hyperthyroidism. The CDR3 sequence: CATTSGGSYEQYF. CDR3 DNA: TGTGCCACCACTAGCGGGGGCTCCTACGAGCAGTACTTC.